The T cell receptor (beta chain) described here comes from a study of T cells in Graves' hyperthyroidism and ophthalmopathy. Template material for amplifying TCR beta CDR3 regions consisted of RNA transcripts. RT-PCR in the first round (using the HTBI primer set) targeted the TCR CDR3. TCRdb redid the calling of the multiplex PCR reads with MiXCR, one entry per CDR3 protein. This table holds some 300,000 distinct CDR3 sequences, approximately 14% found once. Study-wide findings and caveats: Most clonotypes that expanded in the thyroid above 0.001 also showed up in blood.

Germline V gives CDR1 MDHEN, CDR2 SYDVKM. The ends lost 6 bases at V and 0 bases at J; junction bases unmatched: 7. This CDR3 has 16 residues. The sample holds many counts of this clonotype. What it binds is unknown. Among the patients, aged 18 to 65, hyperthyroidism was newly diagnosed and had lasted under 2 months. Lactation, pregnancy, other autoimmune disease or uncontrolled infection excluded patients. This sequence joins TRBV28 and TRBJ1-5; the match to TRBD1 covers 8 bases. Material: blood. The receptor was derived from a woman in her forties with Graves' hyperthyroidism. CDR3 DNA sequence: TGTGCCAGCAGCATAGGGACAGGCCGTAGCAATCAGCCCCAGCATTTT. This sequence encodes CASSIGTGRSNQPQHF.